A single sample is the source of the 15 T cell receptor beta chains below, sequenced in a study of blood T cell repertoires in COVID-19. Data came from immunoSEQ multiplex PCR; TCRdb stores just in-frame clones and leaves some out. The sample lists some 150,000 clones, roughly nine tenths occurring once. What was sequenced was peripheral blood. Receptors were obtained from a woman aged 70-85 years with acute or convalescent COVID-19.

The chain carries TRBV5-6 and TRBJ2-2; a possible D gene is TRBD2 (5 bases). The CDR3 extends over 13 amino acids. Germline lookup yields CDR1 SGHDT and CDR2 YYEEEE. V gave up 3 bases and J gave up 2 bases, with 5 bases separating them. The CDR3 sequence is CASSWTNTGELFF. The CDR3 nucleotides are TGTGCCAGCAGCTGGACTAACACCGGGGAGCTGTTTTTT.

The genes are TRBV19 and TRBJ2-7; 7 bases line up with TRBD1. The CDR3 runs 15 residues. With V trimmed by 5 bases and J by 2 bases, 9 bases remained unmatched. Germline values: CDR1 LNHDA, CDR2 SQIVND (reference sequence). CDR3: CASSLYQGQTYEQYF. The DNA of the CDR3 is TGTGCCAGTAGTCTATATCAGGGACAGACCTACGAGCAGTACTTC.

The V and J genes are TRBV15 and TRBJ1-1, with D tentatively TRBD1 (5 bases). Between the trimmed V and J ends, which lost 0 bases and 0 bases, there was a span of 14 bases. There are 17 residues in the CDR3. Germline lookup yields CDR1 LNHNV and CDR2 YYDKDF (reference sequence). The CDR3 sequence is CATSRDKGAYMNTEAFF. The CDR3 bases are TGTGCCACCAGCAGAGATAAAGGGGCCTACATGAACACTGAAGCTTTCTTT.

This chain uses TRBV3-1 (or the pseudogene TRBV3-2) with TRBJ2-5; 10 bases line up with TRBD1. The junction had 1 base not matched to a gene; V was cut back by 1 base and J by 2 bases. Germline CDR1 LGHDT, CDR2 YNNKEL (reference sequence). The length of the CDR3 is 15 residues. The CDR3 here is CASSQGTGGQETQYF. CDR3 in DNA: TGTGCCAGCAGCCAAGGGACAGGGGGTCAAGAGACCCAGTACTTC.

This clone was found a few times. The chain joins TRBV4-2 to TRBJ2-7; maybe TRBD2 (7 bases). Germline-derived CDR1 and CDR2 are LGHNA and YNFKEQ. CDR3 length: 15 residues. V was trimmed by 0 bases and J by 3 bases, leaving 12 bases between them. This CDR3 reads CASSQEGGGYYEQYF. CDR3 nucleotides: TGTGCCAGCAGCCAAGAAGGCGGGGGCTACTACGAGCAGTACTTC.

The V gene is TRBV5-1, the J gene TRBJ1-3; D is unresolved. The V gene lost 0 bases and the J gene lost 0 bases, with 7 bases spanning the gap. This CDR3 contains 15 residues. CDR1 SGHRS and CDR2 YFSETQ come from the germline V gene. CDR3 bases: TGCGCCAGCAGCTTGGCCACAACCTCTGGAAACACCATATATTTT. Amino acids: CASSLATTSGNTIYF.

V usage is TRBV18 and J usage is TRBJ2-3; unclear D gene. V dropped 3 bases and J dropped 6 bases, with 10 bases sitting between them. Germline CDR1 and CDR2: KGHSH and LQKENI. The CDR3 contains 13 residues. The CDR3 sequence is CASSPPSSDTQYF. CDR3 nucleotide sequence: TGTGCCAGCTCACCCCCAAGTAGCGATACGCAGTATTTT.

The chain joins TRBV24-1 to TRBJ2-5; weak D call: TRBD1 (6 bases). Trimming took off 3 bases at V and 4 bases at J, with 14 bases between the two ends. In germline, CDR1 is KGHDR, CDR2 SFDVKD. The CDR3 covers 15 residues. The CDR3, as DNA: TGTGCCACCAGTGATGCGAGGGGGAGAGGAGAGACCCAGTACTTC. This encodes CATSDARGRGETQYF.

J is TRBJ2-7 and V is TRBV5-1; a weak D match, TRBD2 (5 bases). The CDR3 is 13 residues long. The germline V gene has CDR1 SGHRS and CDR2 YFSETQ. Trimming removed 8 bases at V and 6 bases at J, with 18 bases between. The CDR3 DNA sequence: TGCGCCAGTGAGCGGAAACCTACGCCCGAGCAGTACGTC. The encoded protein is CASERKPTPEQYV.

V and J are TRBV19 and TRBJ2-5; 9 nucleotides line up with TRBD1. The CDR3 has 15 residues. CDR1 is LNHDA, CDR2 SQIVND, per germline (reference sequence). V lost 6 bases and J lost 5; bases outside the gene matches: 10. The CDR3 spells CASSTRTGVRETQYF. CDR3 bases: TGTGCCAGTAGCACCCGGACAGGGGTGAGGGAGACCCAGTACTTC.

The CDR3 nucleotides are TGCGCCAGCAGTGAGGGCAGTGCGGGACCGGAGACCCAGTACTTC. Encoded protein: CASSEGSAGPETQYF. The V gene is TRBV10-1, the J gene TRBJ2-5; TRBD2 might be the D (6 bases). The CDR3 runs 15 residues. V lost 2 bases and J lost 5, with 15 bases in between. Germline CDR1 reads WNHNN; CDR2 reads SYGVQD (reference sequence).

This sequence joins TRBV5-4 and TRBJ2-7; 8 bases align to TRBD1. Looked up from germline, CDR1 is SGHNT and CDR2 is YYREEE (reference sequence). J lost 2 bases, V lost 2 bases, and 3 bases had no gene match. There are 14 residues in the CDR3. The DNA for the CDR3 is TGTGCCAGCAGCTTTTCAGGGGGCCCCTACGAGCAGTACTTC. Residues: CASSFSGGPYEQYF.

J is TRBJ1-3 and V is TRBV2; TRBD1 is a possible D gene (5 bases). This CDR3 has 17 amino acids. Trimming left V 2 bases short and J 0 bases short, with 14 bases between. The germline V gene has CDR1 SNHLY and CDR2 FYNNEI. DNA of the CDR3: TGTGCCAGCAGTGAAATTAACAGGAGCCTCTCTGGAAACACCATATATTTT. Protein sequence: CASSEINRSLSGNTIYF.

The chain combines TRBV2 with TRBJ1-3; no clear D gene. This CDR3 has 15 residues. Per germline, CDR1 SNHLY and CDR2 FYNNEI. Trimming removed 5 bases at V and 0 bases at J, with 11 bases between. CDR3 residues: CASSPLLNSGNTIYF. The CDR3 region has the DNA TGTGCCAGCAGTCCCCTACTCAACTCTGGAAACACCATATATTTT.

This clone was picked up one time. This chain links TRBV13 with TRBJ2-3; possibly TRBD2 for D (5 bases). Trimming took 3 bases from V and 1 from J, leaving 23 bases between them. CDR3 length: 19 residues. Germline V gene lookup returns CDR1 PRHDT and CDR2 FYEKMQ (reference sequence). The DNA of the CDR3 is TGTGCCAGCAGCTTCGGGCTCGGGAAGGGCGGGTCGGGCACAGATACGCAGTATTTT. It yields the protein CASSFGLGKGGSGTDTQYF.